This T cell receptor beta chain stems from a study of blood T cell repertoires in COVID-19. Study information: The analysed material was cDNA or gDNA that came from T cells, B-cell-depleted T cells, or PBMCs.

Sequenced by immunoSEQ multiplex PCR; TCRdb stores in-frame clones only, minus some. The table shows 130,000 or so clones, with roughly 79% occurring only once. The V gene lost 6 bases and the J gene lost 9 bases, with 16 bases spanning the gap. Germline loops: CDR1 SGDLS, CDR2 YYNGEE. This CDR3 contains 13 residues. The rearrangement links TRBV9 to TRBJ2-1, with D perhaps TRBD2 (6 bases). The sample was peripheral blood. This TCR was sampled from a human donor in a cohort sampled during active COVID-19. This chain's CDR3 is CASNGGILAEQFF. Written as DNA, the CDR3 is TGTGCCAGCAATGGCGGGATACTGGCTGAGCAGTTCTTC.